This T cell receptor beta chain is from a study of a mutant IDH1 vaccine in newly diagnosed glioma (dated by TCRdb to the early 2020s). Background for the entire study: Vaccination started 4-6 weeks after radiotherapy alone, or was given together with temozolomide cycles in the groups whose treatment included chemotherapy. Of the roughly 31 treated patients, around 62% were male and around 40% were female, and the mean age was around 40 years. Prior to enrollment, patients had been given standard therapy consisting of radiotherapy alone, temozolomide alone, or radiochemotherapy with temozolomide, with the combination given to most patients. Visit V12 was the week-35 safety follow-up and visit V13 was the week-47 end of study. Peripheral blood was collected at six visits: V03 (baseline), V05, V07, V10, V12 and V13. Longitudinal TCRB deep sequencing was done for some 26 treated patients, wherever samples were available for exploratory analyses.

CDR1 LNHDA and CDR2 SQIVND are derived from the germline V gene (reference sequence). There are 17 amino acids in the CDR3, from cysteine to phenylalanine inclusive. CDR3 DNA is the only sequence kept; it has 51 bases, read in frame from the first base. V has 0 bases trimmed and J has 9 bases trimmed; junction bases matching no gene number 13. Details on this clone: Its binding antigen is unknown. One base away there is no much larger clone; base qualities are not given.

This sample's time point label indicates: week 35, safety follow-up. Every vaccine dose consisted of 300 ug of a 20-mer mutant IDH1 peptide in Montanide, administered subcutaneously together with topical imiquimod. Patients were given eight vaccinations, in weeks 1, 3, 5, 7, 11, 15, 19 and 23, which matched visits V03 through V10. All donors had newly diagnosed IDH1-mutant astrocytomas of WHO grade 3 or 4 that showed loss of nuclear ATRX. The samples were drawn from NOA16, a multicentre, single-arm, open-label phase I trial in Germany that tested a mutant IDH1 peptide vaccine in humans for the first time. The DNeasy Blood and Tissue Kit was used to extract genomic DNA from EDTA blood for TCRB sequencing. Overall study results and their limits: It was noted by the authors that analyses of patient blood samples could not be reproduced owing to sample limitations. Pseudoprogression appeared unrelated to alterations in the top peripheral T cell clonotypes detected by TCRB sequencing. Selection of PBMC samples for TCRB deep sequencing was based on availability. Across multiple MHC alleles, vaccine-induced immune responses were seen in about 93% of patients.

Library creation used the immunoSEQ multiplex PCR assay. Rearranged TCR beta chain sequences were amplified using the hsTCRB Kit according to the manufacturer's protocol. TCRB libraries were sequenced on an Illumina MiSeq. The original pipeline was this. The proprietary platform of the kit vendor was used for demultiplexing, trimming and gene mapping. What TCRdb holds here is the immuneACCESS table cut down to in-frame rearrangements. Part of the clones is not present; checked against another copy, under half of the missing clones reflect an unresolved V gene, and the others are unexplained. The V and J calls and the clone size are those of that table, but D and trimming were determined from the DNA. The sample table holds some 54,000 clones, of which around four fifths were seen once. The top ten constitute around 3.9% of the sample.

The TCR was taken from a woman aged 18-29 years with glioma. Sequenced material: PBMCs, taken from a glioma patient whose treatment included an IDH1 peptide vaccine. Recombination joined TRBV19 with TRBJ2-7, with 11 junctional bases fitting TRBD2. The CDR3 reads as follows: CASSIDYPTSGNQAQYF. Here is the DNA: TGTGCCAGTAGTATAGATTACCCGACTAGCGGGAATCAAGCGCAGTACTTC.